This T cell receptor beta chain was sequenced for a study of cytomegalovirus exposure and HLA in healthy donors. Study information: Unique TCR beta sequences numbering around 110 million came from 150 million to 200 million T cells in an earlier analysis.

CDR1 SEHNR and CDR2 FQNEAQ come from the germline V gene (reference sequence). The CDR3 is 15 amino acids. Comments on this clone: A read error may account for a junction end that differs from germline.

PCR employed 60 Vbeta and 13 Jbeta primers. The method was immunoSEQ multiplex PCR; TCRdb's version includes in-frame clones alone and lacks a portion of them. The data show about 130,000 clones, about three quarters seen once. The rearrangement joins TRBV7-9 to TRBJ1-1, with 9 positions matching TRBD1. This sequence originates from a human donor in good health. Input material: PBMCs. CDR3 DNA: TGTGCCAGCATCTTAGGGGACAGGGCGAACACTGAAGCTTTCTTT. Its translation is CASILGDRANTEAFF.